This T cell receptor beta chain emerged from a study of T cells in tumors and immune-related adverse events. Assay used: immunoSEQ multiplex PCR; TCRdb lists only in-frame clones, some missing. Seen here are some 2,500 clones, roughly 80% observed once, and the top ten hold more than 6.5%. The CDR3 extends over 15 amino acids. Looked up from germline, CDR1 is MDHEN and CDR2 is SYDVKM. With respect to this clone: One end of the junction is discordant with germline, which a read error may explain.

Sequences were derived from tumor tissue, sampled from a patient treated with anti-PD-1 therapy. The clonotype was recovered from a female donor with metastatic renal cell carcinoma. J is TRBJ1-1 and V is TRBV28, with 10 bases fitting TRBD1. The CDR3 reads CASSLSGTGETEAFF. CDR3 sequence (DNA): TGTGCCAGCAGCTTATCCGGGACAGGGGAGACTGAAGCTTTCTTT. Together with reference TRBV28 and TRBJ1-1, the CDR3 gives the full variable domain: DVKVTQSSRYLVKRTGEKVFLECVQDMDHENMFWYRQDPGLGLRLIYFSYDVKMKEKGDIPEGYSVSREKKERFSLILESASTNQTSMYLCASSLSGTGETEAFFGQGTRLTVV.